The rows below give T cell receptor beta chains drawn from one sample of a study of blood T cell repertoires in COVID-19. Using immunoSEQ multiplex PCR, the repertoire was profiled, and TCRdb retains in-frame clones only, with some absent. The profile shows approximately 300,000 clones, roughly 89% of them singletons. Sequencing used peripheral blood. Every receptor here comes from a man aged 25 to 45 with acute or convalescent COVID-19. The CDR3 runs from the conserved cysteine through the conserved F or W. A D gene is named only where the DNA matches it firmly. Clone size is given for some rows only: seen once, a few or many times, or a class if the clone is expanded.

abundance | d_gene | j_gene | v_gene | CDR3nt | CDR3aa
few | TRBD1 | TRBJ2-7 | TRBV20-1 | TGCAGTGCTAGTACCCCCGGGACAGGGGGCTTCGAGCAGTACTTC | CSASTPGTGGFEQYF
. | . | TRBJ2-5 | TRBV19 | TGTGCCAGTACCGCATTAGACAGCCCAGAGACCCAGTACTTC | CASTALDSPETQYF
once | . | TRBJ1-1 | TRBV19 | TGTGCCAGTAGTATAAGCCACAACACTGAAGCTTTCTTT | CASSISHNTEAFF
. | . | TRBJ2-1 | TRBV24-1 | TGTGCCACCTCCCACCCGGGAGAGGAGCAGTTCTTC | CATSHPGEEQFF
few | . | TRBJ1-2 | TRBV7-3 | TGTGCCAGCAGCTCACGGCCAAGCGGGGGCTACACCTTC | CASSSRPSGGYTF
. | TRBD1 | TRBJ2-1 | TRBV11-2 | TGTGCCAGCAGCCTATTCCCGGGACAGATCTACAATGAGCAGTTCTTC | CASSLFPGQIYNEQFF
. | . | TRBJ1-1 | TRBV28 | TGTGCCAGCAGACTCAGGCGACACCCGAACACTGAAGCTTTCTTT | CASRLRRHPNTEAFF
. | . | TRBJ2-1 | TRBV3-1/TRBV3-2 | TGTGCCAGCAGCCCCAGGGACTTCCCCGAGCAGTTCTTC | CASSPRDFPEQFF
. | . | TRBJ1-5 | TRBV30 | TGTGCCTGGAGTGTGGAGTTTGGAAGCAATCAGCCCCAGCATTTT | CAWSVEFGSNQPQHF
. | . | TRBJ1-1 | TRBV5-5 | TGTGCCAGCAGCTTGAACGTCGACATGAACACTGAAGCTTTCTTT | CASSLNVDMNTEAFF
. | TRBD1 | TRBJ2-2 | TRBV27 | TGTGCCAGCAGTTTAATTTACACAGGGGGTAACACCGGGGAGCTGTTTTTT | CASSLIYTGGNTGELFF
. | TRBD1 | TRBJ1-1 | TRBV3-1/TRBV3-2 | TGTGCCAGCAGCCAAGATCAGGGGGATCTTGACACTGAAGCTTTCTTT | CASSQDQGDLDTEAFF
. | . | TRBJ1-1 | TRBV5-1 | TGCGCCAGCAGCTTGGCCTTATCGGGGGGCACTGAAGCTTTCTTT | CASSLALSGGTEAFF
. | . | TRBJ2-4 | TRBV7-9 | TGTGCCAGCAGCTTAGTTGTACAGGGTCCCAAAAACATTCAGTACTTC | CASSLVVQGPKNIQYF
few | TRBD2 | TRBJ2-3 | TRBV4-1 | TGCGCCAGCAGCCAAGGGAGCGGGAGGGCCCGGACAGATACGCAGTATTTT | CASSQGSGRARTDTQYF
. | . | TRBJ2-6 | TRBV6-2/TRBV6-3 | TGTGCCAGCAGTTTTGGAGGCTCTGGGGCCAACGTCCTGACTTTC | CASSFGGSGANVLTF
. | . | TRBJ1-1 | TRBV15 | TGTGCCACCAGCAGAGATCGAGGCCTAAGGGGGTTCACTGAAGCTTTCTTT | CATSRDRGLRGFTEAFF